This paragraph reports one TCR beta chain. The CDR3 totals 15 residues. V lost 2 bases and J 5 bases, leaving 12 bases between the germline ends. CDR1 is MNHNY, CDR2 SVGAGI, per germline (reference sequence). The entry originates in a study of OX40 agonist ivuxolimab in advanced cancers. This table comes from immunoSEQ multiplex PCR, and its TCRdb copy is limited to in-frame clones, with some not included. This sample carries tens of thousands of clones, about 89% of them seen once, and the ten largest clones take approximately 3.9%. The chain couples TRBV6-6 to TRBJ1-4; D gene uncertain. Sample: CD4+ or CD8+ T cells sorted from blood, taken in a trial of the OX40 agonist ivuxolimab. The receptor was isolated from an adult with an advanced solid tumor such as melanoma, head and neck, liver or kidney cancer. CDR3 nucleotide sequence: TGTGCCAGCAGTTACATGTGGAAGAACAATGAAAAACTGTTTTTT. It yields the protein CASSYMWKNNEKLFF.